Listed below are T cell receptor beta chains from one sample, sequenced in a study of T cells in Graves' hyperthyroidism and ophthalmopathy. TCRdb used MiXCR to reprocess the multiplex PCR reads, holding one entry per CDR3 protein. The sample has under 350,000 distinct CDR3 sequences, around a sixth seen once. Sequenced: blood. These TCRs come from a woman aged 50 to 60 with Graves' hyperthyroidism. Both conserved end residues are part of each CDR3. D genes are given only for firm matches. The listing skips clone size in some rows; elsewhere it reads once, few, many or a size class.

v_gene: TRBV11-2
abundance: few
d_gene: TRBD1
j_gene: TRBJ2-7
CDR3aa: CASSLEYQGVEQYF
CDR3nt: TGTGCCAGCAGCTTAGAATATCAGGGGGTCGAGCAGTACTTC

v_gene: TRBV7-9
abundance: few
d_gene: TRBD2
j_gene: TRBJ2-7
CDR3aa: CASSSGTSGIPPHYEQYF
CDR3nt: TGTGCCAGCAGCTCCGGGACTAGCGGGATCCCCCCCCACTACGAGCAGTACTTC

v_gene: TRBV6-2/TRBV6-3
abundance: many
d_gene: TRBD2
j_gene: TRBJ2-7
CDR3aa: CASVPSGTFYEQYF
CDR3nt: TGTGCCAGCGTACCTAGCGGGACTTTCTACGAGCAGTACTTC

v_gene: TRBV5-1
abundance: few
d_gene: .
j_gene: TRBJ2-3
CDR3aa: CASSLGRHRFTDTQYF
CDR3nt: TGCGCCAGCAGCTTGGGACGCCACCGCTTCACAGATACGCAGTATTTT

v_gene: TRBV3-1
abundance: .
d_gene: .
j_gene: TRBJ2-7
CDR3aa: CASSPGRAAAYEQYF
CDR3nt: TGTGCCAGCAGTCCTGGGCGCGCCGCGGCGTACGAGCAGTACTTC

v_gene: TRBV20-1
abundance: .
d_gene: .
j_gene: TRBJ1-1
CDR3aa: CSARDSGEAFF
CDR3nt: TGCAGTGCTAGGGATAGCGGTGAAGCTTTCTTT

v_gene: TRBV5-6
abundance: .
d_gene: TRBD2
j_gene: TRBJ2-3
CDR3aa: CASSLAGLGGDTQYF
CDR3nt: TGTGCCAGCAGCTTGGCGGGACTAGGGGGAGATACGCAGTATTTT

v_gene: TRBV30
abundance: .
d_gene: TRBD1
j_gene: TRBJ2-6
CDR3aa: CAWTNTGTGGIGANVLTF
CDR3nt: TGTGCCTGGACCAACACCGGGACAGGGGGTATCGGGGCCAACGTCCTGACTTTC

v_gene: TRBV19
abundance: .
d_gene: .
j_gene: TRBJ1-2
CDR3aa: CASSIRVANYGYTF
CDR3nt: TGTGCCAGTAGTATCCGGGTTGCTAACTATGGCTACACCTTC

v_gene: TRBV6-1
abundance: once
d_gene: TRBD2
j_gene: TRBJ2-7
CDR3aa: CASSVRLAGGTVREQYF
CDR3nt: TGTGCCAGCAGTGTTAGACTAGCGGGAGGGACCGTAAGAGAGCAGTACTTC

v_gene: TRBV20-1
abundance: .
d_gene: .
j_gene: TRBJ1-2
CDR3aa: CSARDPGVSYGYTF
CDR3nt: TGCAGTGCTAGAGATCCGGGGGTTAGCTATGGCTACACCTTC

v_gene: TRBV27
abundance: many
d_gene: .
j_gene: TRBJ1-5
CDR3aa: CASSPKPANNQPQHF
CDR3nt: TGTGCCAGCAGTCCGAAACCGGCAAATAATCAGCCCCAGCATTTT

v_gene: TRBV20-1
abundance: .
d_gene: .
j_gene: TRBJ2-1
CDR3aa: CSARLGSSYNEQFF
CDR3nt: TGCAGTGCTAGATTAGGGAGCTCCTACAATGAGCAGTTCTTC

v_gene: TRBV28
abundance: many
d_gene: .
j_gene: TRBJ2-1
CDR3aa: CASIHGEGNEQFF
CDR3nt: TGTGCCAGCATACACGGGGAAGGCAATGAGCAGTTCTTC

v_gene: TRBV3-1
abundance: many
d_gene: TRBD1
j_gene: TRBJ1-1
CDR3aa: CASSPLTGGGNTEAFF
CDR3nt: TGTGCCAGCAGCCCCCTGACAGGGGGCGGGAACACTGAAGCTTTCTTT

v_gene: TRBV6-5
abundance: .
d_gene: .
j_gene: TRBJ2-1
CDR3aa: CASSNTPWGGPALCNEQFF
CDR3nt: TGTGCCAGCAGTAACACTCCCTGGGGGGGCCCCGCTCTCTGCAATGAGCAGTTCTTC

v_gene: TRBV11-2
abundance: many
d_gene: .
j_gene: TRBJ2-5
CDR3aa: CASSVAARGLLQETQYF
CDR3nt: TGTGCCAGCAGCGTGGCTGCCCGGGGCCTATTGCAAGAGACCCAGTACTTC

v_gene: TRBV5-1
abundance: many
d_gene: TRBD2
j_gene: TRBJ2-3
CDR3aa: CASSLTSPGTDTQYF
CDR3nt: TGCGCCAGCAGCCTGACTAGCCCAGGCACAGATACGCAGTATTTT